The sequence of this T cell receptor (beta chain) was determined in a study of cytotoxic CD8 clonotypes in ibrutinib-treated CLL. Libraries were prepared by immunoSEQ multiplex PCR; TCRdb keeps only in-frame clonotypes and omits some of them. The sample shows approximately 100,000 clones, 70% to 85% of them seen only once. The CDR3 consists of 11 residues. V was trimmed by 6 bases and J by 4 bases, leaving 7 bases between them. CDR1 is DFQATT and CDR2 is SNEGSKA in the germline V gene (reference sequence). The material sequenced was PBMCs, taken after 12 months of ibrutinib treatment. The sequence was collected from a human donor with chronic lymphocytic leukemia. This chain joins TRBV20-1 and TRBJ1-3; D is unclear. CDR3: CSATRGNTIYF. The CDR3 DNA reads as TGCAGTGCCACGAGAGGAAACACCATATATTTT.